This T cell receptor beta chain was retrieved from a study of shared clonotypes between healthy human individuals. Study-wide context: CD4 naive cells filled three plates per donor, CD4 memory three, CD8 naive two and CD8 memory one.

TCRdb's table, derived via immunoSEQ multiplex PCR, lists solely in-frame clones and lacks some. The sample holds roughly 2.2 million clones, about 90% seen once. Germline CDR1 SGHAT, CDR2 FQNNGV. The CDR3 spans 12 residues. Deletions cut 5 bases from V and 9 bases from J, with 11 bases between. The TCR comes from a man aged 18 to 30 in good health. Some clones in this sample may be carry-over from other donors' samples. The sample consisted of naive CD4+ T cells from PBMCs. Subset noted: CD45RA+ positively selected. The chain combines TRBV11-2 with TRBJ2-1; D is ambiguous. CDR3 protein: CASSLAITEQFF. The DNA of the CDR3 is TGTGCCAGCAGCCTGGCTATTACTGAGCAGTTCTTC.